This T cell receptor beta chain was documented in a study of blood T cell repertoires in COVID-19. CDR3 length: 15 residues. Germline V gives CDR1 SEHNR, CDR2 FQNEAQ (reference sequence). V dropped 2 bases and J dropped 2 bases, with 9 bases sitting between them. This table comes from immunoSEQ multiplex PCR, and its TCRdb copy is limited to in-frame clones, with some not included. The sample includes 300,000 or so clones, around 87% of them seen just once. Sample: peripheral blood. The V and J genes are TRBV7-9 and TRBJ1-4; D remains unclear. This clonotype was obtained from a woman aged 35 to 49 who had recovered from COVID-19. CDR3 DNA sequence: TGTGCCAGCAGCTTATTACAGATGACTAATGAAAAACTGTTTTTT. Protein product: CASSLLQMTNEKLFF.